This T cell receptor beta chain was identified in a study of T-cell reconstitution after alpha-beta-depleted transplantation in children. Study results and caveats: A year post-transplant, T-cell counts and diversity derived mostly from newly produced T cells.

For this clonotype: Its matching antigen is unknown.

CDR3 size: 14 residues. Per germline, CDR1 DFQATT and CDR2 SNEGSKA (reference sequence). With 4 bases removed from V and 2 bases from J, the gap between germline ends came to 15 bases. Preparation of the TCRbeta library involved a method that used unique molecular identifiers. TCRdb re-called the PCR reads with MiXCR, one entry per CDR3 protein. In the table there are approximately 190,000 distinct CDR3 sequences, 7.5% to 9.5% of which are singletons. This specimen consisted of PBMCs, mostly from graft donor cells, obtained 360 days after TCRalphabeta/CD19-depleted stem cell transplant. The chain recombines TRBV20-1 with TRBJ2-7; weak D call: TRBD2 (5 bases). This sequence originates from a male patient aged 2-15 years who had a stem cell transplant for acute myeloid leukemia, so the T cells may come from the graft donor. CDR3 coding DNA: TGCAGTGCTAAGGGAGCAGTTGCCCCCTACGAGCAGTACTTC. Its translation: CSAKGAVAPYEQYF.